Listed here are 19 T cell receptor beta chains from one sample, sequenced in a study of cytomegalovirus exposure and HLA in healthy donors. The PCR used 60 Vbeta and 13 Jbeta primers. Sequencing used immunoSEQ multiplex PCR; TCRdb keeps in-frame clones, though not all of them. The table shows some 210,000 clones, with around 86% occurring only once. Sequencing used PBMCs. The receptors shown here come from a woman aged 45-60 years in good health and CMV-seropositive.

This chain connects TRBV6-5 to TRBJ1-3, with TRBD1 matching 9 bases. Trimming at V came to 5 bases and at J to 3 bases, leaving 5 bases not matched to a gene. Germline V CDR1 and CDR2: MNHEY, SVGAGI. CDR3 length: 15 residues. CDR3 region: CASSQDRGVGNTIYF. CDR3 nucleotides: TGTGCCAGCAGTCAGGACAGGGGAGTTGGAAACACCATATATTTT.

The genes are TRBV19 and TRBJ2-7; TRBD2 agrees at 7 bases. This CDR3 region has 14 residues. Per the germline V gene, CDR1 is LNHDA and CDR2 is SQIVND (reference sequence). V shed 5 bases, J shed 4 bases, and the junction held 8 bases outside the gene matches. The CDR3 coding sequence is TGTGCCAGTAGTTTGGCGGGGGACCTATACGAGCAGTACTTC. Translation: CASSLAGDLYEQYF.

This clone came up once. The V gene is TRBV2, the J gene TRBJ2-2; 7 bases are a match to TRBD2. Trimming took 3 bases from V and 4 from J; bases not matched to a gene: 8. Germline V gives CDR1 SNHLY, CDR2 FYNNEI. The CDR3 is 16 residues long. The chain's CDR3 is CASSDLGGASTGELFF. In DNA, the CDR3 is TGTGCCAGCAGTGACTTGGGAGGGGCCTCCACCGGGGAGCTGTTTTTT.

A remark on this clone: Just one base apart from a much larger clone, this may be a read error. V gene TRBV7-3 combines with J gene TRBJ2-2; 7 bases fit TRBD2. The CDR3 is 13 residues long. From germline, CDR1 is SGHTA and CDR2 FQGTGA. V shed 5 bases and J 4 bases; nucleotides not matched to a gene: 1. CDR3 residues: CASSRGGTGELFF. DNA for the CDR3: TGTGCCAGCAGCCGCGGGGGCACCGGGGAGCTGTTTTTT. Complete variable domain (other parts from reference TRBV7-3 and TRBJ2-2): GAGVSQTPSNKVTEKGKYVELRCDPISGHTALYWYRQSLGQGPEFLIYFQGTGAADDSGLPNDRFFAVRPEGSVSTLKIQRTERGDSAVYLCASSRGGTGELFFGEGSRLTVL.

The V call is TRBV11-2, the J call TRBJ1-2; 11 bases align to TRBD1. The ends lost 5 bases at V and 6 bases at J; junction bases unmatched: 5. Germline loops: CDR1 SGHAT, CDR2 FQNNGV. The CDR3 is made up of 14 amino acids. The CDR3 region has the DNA TGTGCCAGCAGCAGGAGGACAGGGGGCGATGGCTACACCTTC. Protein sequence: CASSRRTGGDGYTF.

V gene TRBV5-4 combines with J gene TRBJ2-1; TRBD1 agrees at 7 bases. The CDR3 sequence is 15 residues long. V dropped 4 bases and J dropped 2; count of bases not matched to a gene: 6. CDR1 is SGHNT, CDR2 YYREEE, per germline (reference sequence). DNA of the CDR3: TGTGCCAGCAGCCCTGGACAGGTCCCCTACAATGAGCAGTTCTTC. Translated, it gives CASSPGQVPYNEQFF.

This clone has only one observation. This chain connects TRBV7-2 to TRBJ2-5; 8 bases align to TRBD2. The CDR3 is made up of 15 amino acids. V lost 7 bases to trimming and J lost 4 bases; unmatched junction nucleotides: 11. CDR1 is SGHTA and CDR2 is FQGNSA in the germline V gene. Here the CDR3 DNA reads TGTGCCAGCACCTCGGGCGGGGGGCAAGGAGAGACCCAGTACTTC. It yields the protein CASTSGGGQGETQYF.

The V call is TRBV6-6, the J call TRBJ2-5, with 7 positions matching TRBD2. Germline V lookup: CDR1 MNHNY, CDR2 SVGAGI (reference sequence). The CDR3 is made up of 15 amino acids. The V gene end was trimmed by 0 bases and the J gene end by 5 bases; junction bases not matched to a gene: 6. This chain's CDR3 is CASSYSVVGGETQYF. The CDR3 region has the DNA TGTGCCAGCAGTTACTCGGTCGTGGGGGGGGAGACCCAGTACTTC.

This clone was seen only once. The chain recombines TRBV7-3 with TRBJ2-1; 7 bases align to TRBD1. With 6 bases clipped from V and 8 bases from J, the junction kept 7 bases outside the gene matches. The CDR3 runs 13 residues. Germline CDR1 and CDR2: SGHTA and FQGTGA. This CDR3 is CASSFTTGYEQFF. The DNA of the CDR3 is TGTGCCAGCAGTTTCACGACAGGGTATGAGCAGTTCTTC.

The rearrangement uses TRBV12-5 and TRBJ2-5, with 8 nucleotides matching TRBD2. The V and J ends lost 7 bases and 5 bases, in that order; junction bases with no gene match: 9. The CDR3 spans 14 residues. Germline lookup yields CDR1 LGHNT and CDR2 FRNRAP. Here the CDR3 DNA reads TGTGCTAGTGCCATTAGCGGGGTAGGTGAGACCCAGTACTTC. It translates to CASAISGVGETQYF. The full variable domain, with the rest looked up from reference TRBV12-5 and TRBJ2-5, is DARVTQTPRHKVTEMGQEVTMRCQPILGHNTVFWYRQTMMQGLELLAYFRNRAPLDDSGMPKDRFSAEMPDATLATLKIQPSEPRDSAVYFCASAISGVGETQYFGPGTRLLVL.

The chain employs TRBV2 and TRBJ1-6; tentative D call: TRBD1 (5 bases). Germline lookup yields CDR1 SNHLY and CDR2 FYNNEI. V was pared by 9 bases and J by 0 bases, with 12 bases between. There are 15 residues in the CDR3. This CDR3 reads CASSRESSYNSPLHF. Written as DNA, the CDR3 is TGTGCCAGTTCCAGGGAAAGCTCCTATAATTCACCCCTCCACTTT.

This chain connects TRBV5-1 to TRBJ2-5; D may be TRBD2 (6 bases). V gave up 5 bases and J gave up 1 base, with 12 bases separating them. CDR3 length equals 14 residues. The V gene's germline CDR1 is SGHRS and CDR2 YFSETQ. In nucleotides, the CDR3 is TGCGCCAGCAGTCCCGGGACTTTCCAAGAGACCCAGTACTTC. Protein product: CASSPGTFQETQYF.

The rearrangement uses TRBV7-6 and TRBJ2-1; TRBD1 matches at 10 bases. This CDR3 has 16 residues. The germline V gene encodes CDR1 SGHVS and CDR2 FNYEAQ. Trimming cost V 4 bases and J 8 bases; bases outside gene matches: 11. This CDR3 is CASSSMAGQGTDEQFF. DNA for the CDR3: TGTGCCAGCAGCTCTATGGCGGGACAGGGGACGGATGAGCAGTTCTTC.

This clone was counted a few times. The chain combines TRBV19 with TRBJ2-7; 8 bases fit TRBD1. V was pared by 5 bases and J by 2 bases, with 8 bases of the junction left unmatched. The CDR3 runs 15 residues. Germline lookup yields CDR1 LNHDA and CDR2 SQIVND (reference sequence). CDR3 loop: CASSFNRDRTYEQYF. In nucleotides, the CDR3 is TGTGCCAGTAGTTTCAACCGGGACAGGACCTACGAGCAGTACTTC. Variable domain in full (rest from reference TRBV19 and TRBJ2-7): DGGITQSPKYLFRKEGQNVTLSCEQNLNHDAMYWYRQDPGQGLRLIYYSQIVNDFQKGDIAEGYSVSREKKESFPLTVTSAQKNPTAFYLCASSFNRDRTYEQYFGPGTRLTVT.

Here the CDR3 reads CASSYRTSPRTDTQYF. DNA of the CDR3: TGTGCCAGCAGCTACCGAACTAGCCCTCGGACGGATACGCAGTATTTT. This chain links TRBV13 with TRBJ2-3; D might be TRBD2 (6 bases). Germline V gene data show CDR1 as PRHDT and CDR2 as FYEKMQ (reference sequence). The CDR3 covers 16 residues. V lost 4 bases, J lost 6 bases, and 20 bases lay in between. The full variable domain, its missing parts supplied by reference TRBV13 and TRBJ2-3, is AAGVIQSPRHLIKEKRETATLKCYPIPRHDTVYWYQQGPGQDPQFLISFYEKMQSDKGSIPDRFSAQQFSDYHSELNMSSLELGDSALYFCASSYRTSPRTDTQYFGPGTRLTVL.

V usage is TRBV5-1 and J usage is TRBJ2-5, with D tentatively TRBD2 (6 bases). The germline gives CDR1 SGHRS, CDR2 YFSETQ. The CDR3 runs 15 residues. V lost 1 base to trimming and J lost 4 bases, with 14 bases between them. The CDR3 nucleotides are TGCGCCAGCAGCTTGACGGCGTGGGGAGGAGAGACCCAGTACTTC. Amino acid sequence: CASSLTAWGGETQYF.

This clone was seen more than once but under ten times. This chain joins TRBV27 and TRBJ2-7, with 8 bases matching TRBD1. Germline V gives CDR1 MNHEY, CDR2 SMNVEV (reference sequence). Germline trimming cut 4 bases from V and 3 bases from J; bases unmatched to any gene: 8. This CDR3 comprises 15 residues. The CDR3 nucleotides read TGTGCCAGCAGTTACGCCGGGACAGGCTACTACGAGCAGTACTTC. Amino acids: CASSYAGTGYYEQYF.

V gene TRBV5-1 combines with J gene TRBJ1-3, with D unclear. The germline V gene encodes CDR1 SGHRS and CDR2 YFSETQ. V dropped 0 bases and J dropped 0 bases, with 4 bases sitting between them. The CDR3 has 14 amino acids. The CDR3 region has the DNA TGCGCCAGCAGCTTGGTGAGCTCTGGAAACACCATATATTTT. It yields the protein CASSLVSSGNTIYF.

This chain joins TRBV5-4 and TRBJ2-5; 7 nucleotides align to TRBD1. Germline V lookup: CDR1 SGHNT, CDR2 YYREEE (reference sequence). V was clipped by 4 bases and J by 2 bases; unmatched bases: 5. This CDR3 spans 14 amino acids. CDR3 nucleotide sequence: TGTGCCAGCAGCCGAGGACAGGAGCAAGAGACCCAGTACTTC. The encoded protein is CASSRGQEQETQYF.